This is a list of T cell receptor beta chains from one sample in a study of memory CD4+ T cells and cytomegalovirus serostatus. The protocol was immunoSEQ multiplex PCR, while the TCRdb copy is restricted to in-frame clones and leaves out a portion. The data show about 54,000 clones, over 70% seen once. The specimen was memory CD4+ T cells from blood. These receptors all come from an adult in good health and CMV-seropositive. Each CDR3 is given with its conserved first and last residue.

CDR3 length	V gene	J gene	CDR3 protein
13	TRBV6-5	TRBJ2-2	CASHTANTGELFF
14	TRBV28	TRBJ2-7	CASSHRDFSYEQYF
15	TRBV2	TRBJ1-2	CASSSPTSFGGGYTF
12	TRBV5-4	TRBJ1-2	CASSLGRAGYTF
16	TRBV27	TRBJ2-1	CASSSRAGARNNEQFF
13	TRBV7-2	TRBJ1-2	CASSPLSSYGYTF
10	TRBV6-5	TRBJ1-1	CASRGPEAFF
15	TRBV7-9	TRBJ1-2	CASSLGVAGHYGYTF
13	TRBV7-2	TRBJ2-7	CASSLDRQYEQYF
17	TRBV9	TRBJ2-5	CASSVGASGSMQETQYF
13	TRBV28	TRBJ2-2	CASSSANTGELFF
12	TRBV29-1	TRBJ1-2	CSVEPGGYGYTF
11	TRBV7-2	TRBJ2-7	CASSLEYEQYF
14	TRBV18	TRBJ1-2	CASSQPDRGYGYTF
13	TRBV7-2	TRBJ2-1	CASSLGSTDEQFF
14	TRBV4-3	TRBJ2-7	CASSQGGIGAEQYF
16	TRBV15	TRBJ2-7	CATSRKSGLVKQEQYF
14	TRBV11-2	TRBJ2-4	CASSEISGRDIQYF
14	TRBV7-2	TRBJ2-1	CASTPTAGGDEQFF
14	TRBV7-9	TRBJ2-1	CASSLGGGSSEQFF
16	TRBV5-1	TRBJ2-7	CASSGGGTSGSYEQYF
15	TRBV6-5	TRBJ2-5	CASRHTNSQPGTQYF
11	TRBV30	TRBJ1-1	CAWDNQAEAFF
15	TRBV11-2	TRBJ2-7	CASSLERAPNYEQYF
15	TRBV5-4	TRBJ2-6	CASSFEGTGANVLTF
14	TRBV9	TRBJ1-1	CASSVVSGGTEAFF
15	TRBV28	TRBJ2-7	CASSLQTIGSYEQYF
19	TRBV5-4	TRBJ2-7	CASSREPKGTSGSYYEQYF